A single sample is the source of the 2 T cell receptor beta chains below, sequenced in a study of cytomegalovirus exposure and HLA in healthy donors. The PCR had 60 Vbeta and 13 Jbeta primers. Generated by immunoSEQ multiplex PCR, the TCRdb table keeps only in-frame clones and is missing some. The data hold about 82,000 clones, with around 79% observed a single time. Sequencing input: PBMCs. Receptor source: a human donor in good health.

The chain couples TRBV10-3 to TRBJ1-3; no clear D gene. CDR1 and CDR2 (germline): ENHRY, SYGVKD. V was cut by 7 bases and J by 5 bases, with 12 bases left in between. The CDR3 has 13 amino acids. The CDR3 reads CAIKPGTRNTIYF. CDR3 coding DNA: TGTGCCATCAAGCCGGGAACGAGAAACACCATATATTTT.

The chain employs TRBV18 and TRBJ1-5; unclear D gene. CDR3 length: 13 residues. Germline assignment: CDR1 KGHSH and CDR2 LQKENI. Trimming took 3 bases from V and 3 from J, leaving 6 bases between them. This CDR3 reads CASSPQLNQPQHF. In DNA form, the CDR3 reads TGTGCCAGCTCACCTCAACTCAATCAGCCCCAGCATTTT.